This entry features one T cell receptor beta chain sequence. Its antigen is unknown. This sample's time point: week 35, safety follow-up. Topical imiquimod was applied with each vaccine dose, which held 300 ug of mutant IDH1 20-mer peptide. The entry originates in a study of a mutant IDH1 vaccine in newly diagnosed glioma. Generated by immunoSEQ multiplex PCR, the TCRdb table keeps only in-frame clones and is missing some. The sample gives roughly 52,000 clones, around 78% of which show up once; roughly an eighth is in the top ten. This receptor was identified in a man aged 35 to 55 with glioma. The sequenced sample was PBMCs, obtained from a glioma patient whose treatment included an IDH1 peptide vaccine.

CDR3 coding DNA: TGTGCCAGCAGCTTGAGATGGGGAGGACAGACCCAGTACTTC. This gives the protein CASSLRWGGQTQYF. V is TRBV5-6 and J is TRBJ2-5, with D possibly TRBD2 on 6 matching bases. Germline values: CDR1 SGHDT, CDR2 YYEEEE. Deletions cut 1 base from V and 6 bases from J, with 13 bases between. The length of the CDR3 is 14 residues.